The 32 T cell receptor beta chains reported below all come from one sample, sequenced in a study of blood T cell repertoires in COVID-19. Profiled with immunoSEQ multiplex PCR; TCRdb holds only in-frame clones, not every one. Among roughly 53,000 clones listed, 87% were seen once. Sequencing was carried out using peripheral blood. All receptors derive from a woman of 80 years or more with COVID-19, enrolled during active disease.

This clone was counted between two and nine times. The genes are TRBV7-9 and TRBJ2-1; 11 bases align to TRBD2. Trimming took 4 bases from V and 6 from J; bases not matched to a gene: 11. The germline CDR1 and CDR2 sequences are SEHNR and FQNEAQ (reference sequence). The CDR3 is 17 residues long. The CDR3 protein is CASSSLAGTSGLNEQFF. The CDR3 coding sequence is TGTGCCAGCAGCTCCCTGGCGGGGACTAGCGGTCTCAATGAGCAGTTCTTC.

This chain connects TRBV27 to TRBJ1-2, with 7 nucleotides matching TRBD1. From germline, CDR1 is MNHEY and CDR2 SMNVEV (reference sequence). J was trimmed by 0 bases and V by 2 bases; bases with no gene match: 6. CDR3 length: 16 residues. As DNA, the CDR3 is TGTGCCAGCAGTTTAGGGGCCACAGGGGCTAACTATGGCTACACCTTC. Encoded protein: CASSLGATGANYGYTF.

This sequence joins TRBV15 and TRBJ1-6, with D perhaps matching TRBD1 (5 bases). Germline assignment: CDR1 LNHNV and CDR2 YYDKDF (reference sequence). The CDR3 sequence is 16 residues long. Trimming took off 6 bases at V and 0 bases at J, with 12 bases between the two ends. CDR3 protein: CATRPMGGSYNSPLHF. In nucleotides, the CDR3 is TGTGCCACCAGGCCTATGGGGGGCTCCTATAATTCACCCCTCCACTTT.

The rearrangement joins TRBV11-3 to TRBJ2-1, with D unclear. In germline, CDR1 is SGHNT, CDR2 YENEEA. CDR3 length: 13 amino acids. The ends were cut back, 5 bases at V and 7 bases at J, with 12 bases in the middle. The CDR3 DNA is TGTGCCAGCAGCGCTCCTTCTAGAAATGAGCAGTTCTTC. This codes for CASSAPSRNEQFF.

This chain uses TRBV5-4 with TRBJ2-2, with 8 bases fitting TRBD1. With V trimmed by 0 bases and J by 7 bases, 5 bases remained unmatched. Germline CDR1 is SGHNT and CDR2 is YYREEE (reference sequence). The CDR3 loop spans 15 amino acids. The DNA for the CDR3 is TGTGCCAGCAGCTTGGTTACAGGGGGTGTCGGGGAGCTGTTTTTT. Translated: CASSLVTGGVGELFF.

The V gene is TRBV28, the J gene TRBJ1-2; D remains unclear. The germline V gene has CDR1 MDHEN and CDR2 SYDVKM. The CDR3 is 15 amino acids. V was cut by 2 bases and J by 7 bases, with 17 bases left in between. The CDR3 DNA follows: TGTGCCAGCAGTTTAGAAGGTTTCCCACAGTCTGGCTACACCTTC. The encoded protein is CASSLEGFPQSGYTF.

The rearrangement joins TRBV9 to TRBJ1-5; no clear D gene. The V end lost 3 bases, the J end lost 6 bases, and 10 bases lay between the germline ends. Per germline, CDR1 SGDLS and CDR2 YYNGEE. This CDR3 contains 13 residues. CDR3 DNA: TGTGCCAGCAGCGAACATTGGAGTCAGCCCCAGCATTTT. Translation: CASSEHWSQPQHF. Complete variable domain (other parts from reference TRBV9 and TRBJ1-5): DSGVTQTPKHLITATGQRVTLRCSPRSGDLSVYWYQQSLDQGLQFLIQYYNGEERAKGNILERFSAQQFPDLHSELNLSSLELGDSALYFCASSEHWSQPQHFGDGTRLSIL.

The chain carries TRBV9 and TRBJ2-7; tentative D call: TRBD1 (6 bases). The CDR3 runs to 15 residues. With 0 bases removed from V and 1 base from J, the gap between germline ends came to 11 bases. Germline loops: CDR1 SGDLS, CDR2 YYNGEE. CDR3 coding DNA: TGTGCCAGCAGCGTAGGAAAGGGGGAATCCTACGAGCAGTACTTC. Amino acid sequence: CASSVGKGESYEQYF.

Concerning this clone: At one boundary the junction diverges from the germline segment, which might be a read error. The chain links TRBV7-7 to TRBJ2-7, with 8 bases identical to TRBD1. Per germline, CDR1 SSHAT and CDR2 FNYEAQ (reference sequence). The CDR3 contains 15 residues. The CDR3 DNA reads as TGTGCTAGCAGCCTAAGACAGGGGACTCCCTACGAGCAGTACTTC. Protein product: CASSLRQGTPYEQYF.

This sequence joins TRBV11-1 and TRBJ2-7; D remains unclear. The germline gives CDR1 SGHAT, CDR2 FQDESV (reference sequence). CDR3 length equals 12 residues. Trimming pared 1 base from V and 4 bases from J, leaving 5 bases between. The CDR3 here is CASSLDRYEQYF. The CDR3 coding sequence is TGTGCCAGCAGCTTAGACCGGTACGAGCAGTACTTC.

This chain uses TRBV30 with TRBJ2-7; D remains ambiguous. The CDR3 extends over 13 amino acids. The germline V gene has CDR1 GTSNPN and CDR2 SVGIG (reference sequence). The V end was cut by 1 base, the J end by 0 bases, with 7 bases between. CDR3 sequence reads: CAWSAGISYEQYF. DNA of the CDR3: TGTGCCTGGAGTGCAGGCATCTCCTACGAGCAGTACTTC.

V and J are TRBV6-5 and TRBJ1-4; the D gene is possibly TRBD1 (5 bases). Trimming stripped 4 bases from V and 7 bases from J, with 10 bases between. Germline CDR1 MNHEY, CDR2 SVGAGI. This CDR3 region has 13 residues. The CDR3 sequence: CASSSGWSEKLFF. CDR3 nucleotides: TGTGCCAGCAGTTCAGGGTGGAGTGAAAAACTGTTTTTT.

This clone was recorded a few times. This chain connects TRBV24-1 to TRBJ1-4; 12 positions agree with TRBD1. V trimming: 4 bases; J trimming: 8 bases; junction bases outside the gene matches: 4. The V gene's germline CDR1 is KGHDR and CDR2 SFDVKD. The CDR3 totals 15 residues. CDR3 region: CATSEWDRGREKLFF. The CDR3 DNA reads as TGTGCCACCAGTGAGTGGGACAGGGGGCGCGAAAAACTGTTTTTT.

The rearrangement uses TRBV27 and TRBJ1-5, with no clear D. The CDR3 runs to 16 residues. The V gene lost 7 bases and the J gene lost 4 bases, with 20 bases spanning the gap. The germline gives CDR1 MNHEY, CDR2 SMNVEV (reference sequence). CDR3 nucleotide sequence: TGTGCCAGCACCCCAATCGGGGAGGGATTGAATCAGCCCCAGCATTTT. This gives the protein CASTPIGEGLNQPQHF.

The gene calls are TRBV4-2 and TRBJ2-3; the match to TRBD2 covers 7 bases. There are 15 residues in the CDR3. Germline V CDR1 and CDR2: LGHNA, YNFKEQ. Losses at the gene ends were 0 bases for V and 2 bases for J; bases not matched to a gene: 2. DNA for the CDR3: TGTGCCAGCAGCCAAGAGACTAGCTACACAGATACGCAGTATTTT. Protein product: CASSQETSYTDTQYF.

The CDR3 spells CASSQGLRGYGYTF. The CDR3 DNA reads as TGTGCCAGCAGCCAGGGTTTAAGGGGCTATGGCTACACCTTC. The gene calls are TRBV27 and TRBJ1-2, with D possibly TRBD1 on 5 matching bases. This CDR3 contains 14 residues. Trimming shortened V by 6 bases and J by 4 bases, and 15 bases separated the two germline ends. Germline V gene data show CDR1 as MNHEY and CDR2 as SMNVEV (reference sequence).

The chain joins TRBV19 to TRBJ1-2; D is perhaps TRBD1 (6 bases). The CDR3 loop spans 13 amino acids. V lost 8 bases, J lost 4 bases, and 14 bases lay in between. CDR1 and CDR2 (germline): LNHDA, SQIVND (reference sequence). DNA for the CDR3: TGTGCCAGTGGGGCGACAGGACCCTATGGCTACACCTTC. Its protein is CASGATGPYGYTF.

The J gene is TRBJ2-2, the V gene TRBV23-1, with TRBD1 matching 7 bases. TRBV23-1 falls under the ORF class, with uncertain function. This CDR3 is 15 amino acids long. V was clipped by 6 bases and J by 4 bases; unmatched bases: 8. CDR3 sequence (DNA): TGCGCCAGCAGACCAACAGGGGCGGGCACCGGGGAGCTGTTTTTT. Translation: CASRPTGAGTGELFF.

The DNA for the CDR3 is TGTGCCAGTCAGCGGGGGGCGTACAATGAGCAGTTCTTC. Its translation is CASQRGAYNEQFF. This sequence joins TRBV6-5 and TRBJ2-1; 9 nucleotides agree with TRBD2. V gave up 9 bases and J gave up 4 bases; unmatched junction bases: 4. CDR1 and CDR2 (germline): MNHEY, SVGAGI. The CDR3 consists of 13 residues.

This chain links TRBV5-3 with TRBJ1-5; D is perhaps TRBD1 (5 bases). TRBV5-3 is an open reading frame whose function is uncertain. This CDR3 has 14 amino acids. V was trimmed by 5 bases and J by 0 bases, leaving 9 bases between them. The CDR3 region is CARSETVSNQPQHF. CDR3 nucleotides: TGTGCCAGAAGTGAGACAGTTAGCAATCAGCCCCAGCATTTT.

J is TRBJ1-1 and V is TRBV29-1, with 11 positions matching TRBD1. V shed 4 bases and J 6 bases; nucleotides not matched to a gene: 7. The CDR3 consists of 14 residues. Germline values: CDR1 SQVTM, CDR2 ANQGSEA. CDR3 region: CSVVTRTGGSEAFF. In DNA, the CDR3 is TGCAGCGTTGTCACCCGGACAGGGGGCTCTGAAGCTTTCTTT.

The CDR3 is CASSLAIAGNYGYTF. The CDR3 nucleotides read TGTGCCAGCAGCTTAGCGATCGCAGGGAACTATGGCTACACCTTC. The genes are TRBV7-9 and TRBJ1-2, with TRBD1 as a possible D gene (5 bases). Germline V gene lookup returns CDR1 SEHNR and CDR2 FQNEAQ (reference sequence). Trimming removed 0 bases from V and 2 bases from J, with 10 bases in between. This CDR3 comprises 15 residues. Complete variable domain (other parts from reference TRBV7-9 and TRBJ1-2): DTGVSQNPRHKITKRGQNVTFRCDPISEHNRLYWYRQTLGQGPEFLTYFQNEAQLEKSRLLSDRFSAERPKGSFSTLEIQRTEQGDSAMYLCASSLAIAGNYGYTFGSGTRLTVV.

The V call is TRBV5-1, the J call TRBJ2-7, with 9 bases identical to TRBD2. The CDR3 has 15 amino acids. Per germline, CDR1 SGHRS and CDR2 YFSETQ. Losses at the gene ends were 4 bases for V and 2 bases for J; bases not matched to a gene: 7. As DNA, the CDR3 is TGCGCCAGCAGCCCTCGGACTAGCGAGGCCTACGAGCAGTACTTC. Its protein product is CASSPRTSEAYEQYF.

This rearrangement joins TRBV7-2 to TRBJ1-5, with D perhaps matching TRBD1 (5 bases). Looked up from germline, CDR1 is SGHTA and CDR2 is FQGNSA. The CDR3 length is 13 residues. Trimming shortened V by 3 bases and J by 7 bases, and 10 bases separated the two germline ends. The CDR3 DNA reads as TGTGCCAGCAGCTTCGGGGGGGGGCAGCCCCAGCATTTT. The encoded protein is CASSFGGGQPQHF.

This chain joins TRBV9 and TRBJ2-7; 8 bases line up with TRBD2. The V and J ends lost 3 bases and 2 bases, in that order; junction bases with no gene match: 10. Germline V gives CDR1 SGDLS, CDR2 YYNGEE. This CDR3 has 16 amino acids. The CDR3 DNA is TGTGCCAGCAGCGCCCACTGGCGGGGGGCTACCTACGAGCAGTACTTC. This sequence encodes CASSAHWRGATYEQYF.

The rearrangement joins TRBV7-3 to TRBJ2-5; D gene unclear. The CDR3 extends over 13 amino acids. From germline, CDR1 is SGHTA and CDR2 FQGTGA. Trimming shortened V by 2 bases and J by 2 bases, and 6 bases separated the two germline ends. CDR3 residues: CASSLSLQETQYF. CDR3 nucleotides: TGTGCCAGCAGCTTATCTTTGCAAGAGACCCAGTACTTC.

Here the CDR3 reads CASSTDRGYGYTF. In DNA form, the CDR3 reads TGTGCCAGCTCAACGGACAGGGGCTATGGCTACACCTTC. This chain joins TRBV18 and TRBJ1-2; 9 nucleotides align to TRBD1. From germline, CDR1 is KGHSH and CDR2 LQKENI. V shed 5 bases, J shed 4 bases, and the junction held 2 bases outside the gene matches. The CDR3 runs to 13 residues. The variable domain in full, completed from reference TRBV18 and TRBJ1-2, reads NAGVMQNPRHLVRRRGQEARLRCSPMKGHSHVYWYRQLPEEGLKFMVYLQKENIIDESGMPKERFSAEFPKEGPSILRIQQVVRGDSAAYFCASSTDRGYGYTFGSGTRLTVV.

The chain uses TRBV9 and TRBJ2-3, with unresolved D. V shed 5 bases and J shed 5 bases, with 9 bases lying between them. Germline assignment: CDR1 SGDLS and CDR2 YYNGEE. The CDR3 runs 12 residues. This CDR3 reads CASSRSRDTQYF. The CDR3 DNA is TGTGCCAGCAGTCGTAGTAGAGATACGCAGTATTTT.

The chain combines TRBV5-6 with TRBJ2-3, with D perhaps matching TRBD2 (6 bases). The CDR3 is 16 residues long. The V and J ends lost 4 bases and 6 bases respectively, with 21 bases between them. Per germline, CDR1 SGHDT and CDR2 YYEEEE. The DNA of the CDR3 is TGTGCCAGCAGCCACGGCCGGGACTCAAGGGTGGATACGCAGTATTTT. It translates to CASSHGRDSRVDTQYF.

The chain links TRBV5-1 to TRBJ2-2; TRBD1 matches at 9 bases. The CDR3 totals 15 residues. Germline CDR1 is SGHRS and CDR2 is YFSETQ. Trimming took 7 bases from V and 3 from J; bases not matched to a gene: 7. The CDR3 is CASRKWTGDTGELFF. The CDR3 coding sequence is TGCGCCAGCCGGAAGTGGACAGGGGACACCGGGGAGCTGTTTTTT.

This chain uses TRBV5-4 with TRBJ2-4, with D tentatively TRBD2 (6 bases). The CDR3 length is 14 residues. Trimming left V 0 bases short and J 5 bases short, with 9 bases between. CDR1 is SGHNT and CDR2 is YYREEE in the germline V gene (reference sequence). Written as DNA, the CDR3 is TGTGCCAGCAGCTTGGGACTAGGGCAAAACATTCAGTACTTC. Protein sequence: CASSLGLGQNIQYF. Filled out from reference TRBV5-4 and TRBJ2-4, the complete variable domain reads ETGVTQSPTHLIKTRGQQVTLRCSSQSGHNTVSWYQQALGQGPQFIFQYYREEENGRGNFPPRFSGLQFPNYSSELNVNALELDDSALYLCASSLGLGQNIQYFGAGTRLSVL.

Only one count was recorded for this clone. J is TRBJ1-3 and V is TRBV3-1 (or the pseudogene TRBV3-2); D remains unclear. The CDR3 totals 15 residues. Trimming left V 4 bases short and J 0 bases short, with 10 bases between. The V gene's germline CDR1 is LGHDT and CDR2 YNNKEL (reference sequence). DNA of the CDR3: TGTGCCAGCAGCCTCCGCGGAGCCTCTGGAAACACCATATATTTT. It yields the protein CASSLRGASGNTIYF.